Included here is one T cell receptor (beta chain) sequence, with context. Its antigen is as yet unknown. The sample originates from a study of T-cell reconstitution after alpha-beta-depleted transplantation in children. General study findings and limits: When one year had passed after transplant, most T-cell counts and diversity came from newly produced T cells. Roughly two months post-transplant, alpha-beta T cells reportedly originated from several hundred graft clones that had expanded. Elevated TCRbeta diversity at day 60 was traced, in some patients, to surviving recipient T cells and thymic progenitors.

J lost 3 bases, V lost 6 bases, and 5 bases had no gene match. Germline V gene lookup returns CDR1 WSHSY and CDR2 SAAADI. This CDR3 contains 14 residues. Researchers prepared the TCRbeta library using unique molecular identifiers, the study reports. TCRdb processed the PCR reads anew with MiXCR; each CDR3 protein has one entry. The sample includes some 350,000 distinct CDR3 sequences, 15% to 20% of them seen just once. This TCR derives from a male patient between 2 and 10 years old who had a stem cell transplant for acute lymphoblastic leukemia, so the T cells may come from the graft donor. The chain joins TRBV10-2 to TRBJ2-5; 9 bases map to TRBD2. The specimen was PBMCs, mostly from graft donor cells, collected 360 days after TCRalphabeta/CD19-depleted stem cell transplant. CDR3 residues: CASSASGAKETQYF. CDR3 nucleotides: TGCGCCAGCAGCGCTAGCGGGGCCAAAGAGACCCAGTACTTC.